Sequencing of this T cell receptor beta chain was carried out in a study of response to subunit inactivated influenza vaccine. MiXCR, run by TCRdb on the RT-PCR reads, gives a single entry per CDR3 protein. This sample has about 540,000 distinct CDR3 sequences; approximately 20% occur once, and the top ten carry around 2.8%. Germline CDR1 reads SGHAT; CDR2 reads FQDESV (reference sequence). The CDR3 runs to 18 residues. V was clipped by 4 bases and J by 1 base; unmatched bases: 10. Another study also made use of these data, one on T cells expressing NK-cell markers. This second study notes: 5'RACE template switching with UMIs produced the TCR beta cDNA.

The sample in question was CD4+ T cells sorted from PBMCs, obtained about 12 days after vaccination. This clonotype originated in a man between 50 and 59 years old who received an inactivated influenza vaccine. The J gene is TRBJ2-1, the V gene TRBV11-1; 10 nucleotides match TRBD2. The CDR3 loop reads CASSYGTSVPVSYNEQFF. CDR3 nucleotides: TGTGCCAGCAGCTACGGGACTAGCGTGCCAGTTTCCTACAATGAGCAGTTCTTC.